This T cell receptor beta chain was sequenced in a study of blood T cell repertoires in COVID-19. The germline V gene has CDR1 ENHRY and CDR2 SYGVKD. The CDR3 contains 15 residues. Turning to this clone: At one of its ends the junction is not consistent with the germline gene, which may arise from a read error.

Original processing methods: Researchers report that nucleated cell counts were estimated from reference gene primer amplification. Libraries were prepared by immunoSEQ multiplex PCR; TCRdb keeps only in-frame clonotypes and omits some of them. Clonal size and the V and J genes are those of that table, whereas D and trimming came from the DNA. The sample lists about 190,000 clones, approximately 79% occurring once. The sequence was obtained from a man aged 45-60 years who had recovered from COVID-19. This chain uses TRBV10-3 with TRBJ2-1; possible D gene TRBD2, 6 bases. Sequenced material: peripheral blood. CDR3 loop: CAIGGSVSSYNEQFF. In DNA form, the CDR3 reads TGTGCCATCGGGGGGTCTGTGAGCTCCTACAATGAGCAATTCTTC.